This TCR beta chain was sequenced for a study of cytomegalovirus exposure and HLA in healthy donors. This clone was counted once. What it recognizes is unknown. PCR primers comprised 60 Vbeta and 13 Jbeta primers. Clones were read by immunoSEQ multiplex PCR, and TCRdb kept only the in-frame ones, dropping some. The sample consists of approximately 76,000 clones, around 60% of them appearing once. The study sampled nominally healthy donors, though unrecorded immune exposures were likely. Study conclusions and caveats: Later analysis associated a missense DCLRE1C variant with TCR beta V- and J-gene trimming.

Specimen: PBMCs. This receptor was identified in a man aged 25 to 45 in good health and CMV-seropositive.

The CDR3 here is CASSLGEVNTEAFF. The CDR3 coding sequence is TGTGCCAGCAGCTTGGGGGAGGTGAACACTGAAGCTTTCTTT. This chain links TRBV5-4 with TRBJ1-1; D is uncertain. V was pared by 0 bases and J by 0 bases, with 6 bases between. The CDR3 runs to 14 residues. The germline V gene encodes CDR1 SGHNT and CDR2 YYREEE (reference sequence).